This TCR beta chain was identified during a study of Graves' ophthalmopathy and Graves' hyperthyroidism. The wider study: Hyperthyroidism was considered stable when no ophthalmopathy appeared within 18 months of follow-up.

Amplified material comprised TCR beta CDR3 regions derived from RNA transcripts. HTBI primers served in a first-round RT-PCR, which a second-round multiplex PCR followed. Via MiXCR, TCRdb re-called the multiplex PCR reads, giving one row per CDR3 protein. Of 500,000 to 600,000 distinct CDR3 sequences in the sample, less than 45% were seen once. This clonotype was observed once. CDR1 and CDR2 (germline): SQVTM, ANQGSEA. CDR3 length: 13 residues. V was pared by 4 bases and J by 4 bases, with 6 bases of the junction left unmatched. This chain joins TRBV29-1 and TRBJ1-2; 7 positions agree with TRBD1. The sequence derives from an adult man with Graves' hyperthyroidism. The material sequenced was peripheral blood or thyroid tissue (not recorded which). The CDR3 DNA sequence: TGCAGCGTTGTCTGGGACAGCGGCTATGGCTACACCTTC. Translating gives CSVVWDSGYGYTF.